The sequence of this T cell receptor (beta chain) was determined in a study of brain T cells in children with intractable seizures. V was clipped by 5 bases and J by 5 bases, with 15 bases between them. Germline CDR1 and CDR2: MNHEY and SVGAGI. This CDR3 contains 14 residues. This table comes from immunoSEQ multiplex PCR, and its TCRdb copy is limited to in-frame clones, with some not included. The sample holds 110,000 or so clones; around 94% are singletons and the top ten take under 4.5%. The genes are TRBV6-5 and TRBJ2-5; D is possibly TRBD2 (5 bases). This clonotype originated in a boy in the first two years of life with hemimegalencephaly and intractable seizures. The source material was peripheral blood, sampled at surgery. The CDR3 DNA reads TGTGCCAGCAGTAGGGAGAGGTTTAGTGAGACCCAGTACTTC. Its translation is CASSRERFSETQYF.